These 7 T cell receptor beta chains came from one sample sequenced in a study of cytomegalovirus exposure and HLA in healthy donors. The PCR ran on 60 Vbeta and 13 Jbeta primers. Libraries were prepared by immunoSEQ multiplex PCR; TCRdb keeps only in-frame clonotypes and omits some of them. The data show roughly 180,000 clones, with 84% seen just once and more than 4% held by the top ten. Sequencing input: PBMCs. The receptors were sampled from a girl aged 10 to 17 in good health and CMV-seropositive.

This chain uses TRBV11-2 with TRBJ2-1; 8 bases match TRBD2. Germline V lookup: CDR1 SGHAT, CDR2 FQNNGV. The J segment lost 9 bases and the V segment lost 3 bases, leaving 7 bases of the junction unmatched. The CDR3 contains 14 residues. CDR3: CASSFTGGPGEQFF. The CDR3 DNA follows: TGTGCCAGCAGCTTCACGGGGGGGCCGGGTGAGCAGTTCTTC.

The chain carries TRBV7-2 and TRBJ2-1; TRBD2 matches at 9 bases. Losses at the gene ends were 0 bases for V and 7 bases for J; bases not matched to a gene: 13. This CDR3 has 18 residues. Germline CDR1 is SGHTA and CDR2 is FQGNSA. CDR3: CASSLALSLAGGLNEQFF. The DNA of the CDR3 is TGTGCCAGCAGCTTAGCTTTGTCTCTGGCGGGGGGGTTGAATGAGCAGTTCTTC.

The chain combines TRBV7-3 with TRBJ2-2, with a weak D call TRBD2 (6 bases). CDR3 length: 15 amino acids. CDR1 is SGHTA and CDR2 is FQGTGA in the germline V gene. V lost 2 bases to trimming and J lost 1 base, with 8 bases between them. The CDR3, as DNA: TGTGCCAGCAGCTTAGGCGGGGTGAACACCGGGGAGCTGTTTTTT. Protein sequence: CASSLGGVNTGELFF. Complete variable domain (other parts from reference TRBV7-3 and TRBJ2-2): GAGVSQTPSNKVTEKGKYVELRCDPISGHTALYWYRQSLGQGPEFLIYFQGTGAADDSGLPNDRFFAVRPEGSVSTLKIQRTERGDSAVYLCASSLGGVNTGELFFGEGSRLTVL.

The rearrangement links TRBV27 to TRBJ2-5; tentative D call: TRBD1 (6 bases). Near its end, the DNA agrees better with TRBJ2-7, so the J call may be wrong. CDR3 length: 13 residues. From germline, CDR1 is MNHEY and CDR2 SMNVEV (reference sequence). The CDR3 sequence is CASSDRSLYEQYF. The CDR3 coding sequence is TGTGCCAGCAGTGACAGGTCTCTCTACGAGCAGTACTTC.

CDR3 DNA sequence: TGTGCCAGTAGAAGGGGGGGGCGAGAGACCCAGTACTTC. Encoded protein: CASRRGGRETQYF. The chain is built from TRBV19 and TRBJ2-5; possibly TRBD2 for D (7 bases). The V end lost 6 bases, the J end lost 4 bases, and 12 bases lay between the germline ends. The CDR3 is 13 amino acids. From germline, CDR1 is LNHDA and CDR2 SQIVND (reference sequence).

The V and J genes are TRBV2 and TRBJ2-2; 9 nucleotides line up with TRBD1. V lost 10 bases, J lost 4 bases, and 10 bases stayed unmatched. CDR3 length: 15 amino acids. Germline V gene lookup returns CDR1 SNHLY and CDR2 FYNNEI. Written as DNA, the CDR3 is TGTGCCACCTCCGGGACAGGGAGCCCCACCGGGGAGCTGTTTTTT. Translated: CATSGTGSPTGELFF.

V is TRBV2 and J is TRBJ1-6; D remains unclear. V was shortened by 7 bases and J by 6 bases, with 16 bases between the two germline ends. CDR1 is SNHLY, CDR2 FYNNEI, per germline. This CDR3 contains 15 residues. The CDR3 nucleotides read TGTGCCAGCATTGGGGAAGGACTGGGTAATTCACCCCTCCACTTT. Encoded protein: CASIGEGLGNSPLHF.